Sequencing of this T cell receptor beta chain was carried out in a study of technical replicates of blood from a handful of donors. Clones were sequenced by immunoSEQ multiplex PCR, and TCRdb holds only the in-frame ones, with some missing. The table includes some 94,000 clones, approximately 95% detected once. CDR3 length: 13 amino acids. Trimming stripped 6 bases from V and 4 bases from J, with 10 bases between. Germline CDR1 MNHEY, CDR2 SMNVEV (reference sequence). This receptor was taken from a human donor in good health. Input material: T cells isolated from PBMCs. The rearrangement links TRBV27 to TRBJ1-5, with D perhaps TRBD1 (5 bases). DNA for the CDR3: TGTGCCAGCAGCATTACAGGTAATCAGCCCCAGCATTTT. This encodes CASSITGNQPQHF.